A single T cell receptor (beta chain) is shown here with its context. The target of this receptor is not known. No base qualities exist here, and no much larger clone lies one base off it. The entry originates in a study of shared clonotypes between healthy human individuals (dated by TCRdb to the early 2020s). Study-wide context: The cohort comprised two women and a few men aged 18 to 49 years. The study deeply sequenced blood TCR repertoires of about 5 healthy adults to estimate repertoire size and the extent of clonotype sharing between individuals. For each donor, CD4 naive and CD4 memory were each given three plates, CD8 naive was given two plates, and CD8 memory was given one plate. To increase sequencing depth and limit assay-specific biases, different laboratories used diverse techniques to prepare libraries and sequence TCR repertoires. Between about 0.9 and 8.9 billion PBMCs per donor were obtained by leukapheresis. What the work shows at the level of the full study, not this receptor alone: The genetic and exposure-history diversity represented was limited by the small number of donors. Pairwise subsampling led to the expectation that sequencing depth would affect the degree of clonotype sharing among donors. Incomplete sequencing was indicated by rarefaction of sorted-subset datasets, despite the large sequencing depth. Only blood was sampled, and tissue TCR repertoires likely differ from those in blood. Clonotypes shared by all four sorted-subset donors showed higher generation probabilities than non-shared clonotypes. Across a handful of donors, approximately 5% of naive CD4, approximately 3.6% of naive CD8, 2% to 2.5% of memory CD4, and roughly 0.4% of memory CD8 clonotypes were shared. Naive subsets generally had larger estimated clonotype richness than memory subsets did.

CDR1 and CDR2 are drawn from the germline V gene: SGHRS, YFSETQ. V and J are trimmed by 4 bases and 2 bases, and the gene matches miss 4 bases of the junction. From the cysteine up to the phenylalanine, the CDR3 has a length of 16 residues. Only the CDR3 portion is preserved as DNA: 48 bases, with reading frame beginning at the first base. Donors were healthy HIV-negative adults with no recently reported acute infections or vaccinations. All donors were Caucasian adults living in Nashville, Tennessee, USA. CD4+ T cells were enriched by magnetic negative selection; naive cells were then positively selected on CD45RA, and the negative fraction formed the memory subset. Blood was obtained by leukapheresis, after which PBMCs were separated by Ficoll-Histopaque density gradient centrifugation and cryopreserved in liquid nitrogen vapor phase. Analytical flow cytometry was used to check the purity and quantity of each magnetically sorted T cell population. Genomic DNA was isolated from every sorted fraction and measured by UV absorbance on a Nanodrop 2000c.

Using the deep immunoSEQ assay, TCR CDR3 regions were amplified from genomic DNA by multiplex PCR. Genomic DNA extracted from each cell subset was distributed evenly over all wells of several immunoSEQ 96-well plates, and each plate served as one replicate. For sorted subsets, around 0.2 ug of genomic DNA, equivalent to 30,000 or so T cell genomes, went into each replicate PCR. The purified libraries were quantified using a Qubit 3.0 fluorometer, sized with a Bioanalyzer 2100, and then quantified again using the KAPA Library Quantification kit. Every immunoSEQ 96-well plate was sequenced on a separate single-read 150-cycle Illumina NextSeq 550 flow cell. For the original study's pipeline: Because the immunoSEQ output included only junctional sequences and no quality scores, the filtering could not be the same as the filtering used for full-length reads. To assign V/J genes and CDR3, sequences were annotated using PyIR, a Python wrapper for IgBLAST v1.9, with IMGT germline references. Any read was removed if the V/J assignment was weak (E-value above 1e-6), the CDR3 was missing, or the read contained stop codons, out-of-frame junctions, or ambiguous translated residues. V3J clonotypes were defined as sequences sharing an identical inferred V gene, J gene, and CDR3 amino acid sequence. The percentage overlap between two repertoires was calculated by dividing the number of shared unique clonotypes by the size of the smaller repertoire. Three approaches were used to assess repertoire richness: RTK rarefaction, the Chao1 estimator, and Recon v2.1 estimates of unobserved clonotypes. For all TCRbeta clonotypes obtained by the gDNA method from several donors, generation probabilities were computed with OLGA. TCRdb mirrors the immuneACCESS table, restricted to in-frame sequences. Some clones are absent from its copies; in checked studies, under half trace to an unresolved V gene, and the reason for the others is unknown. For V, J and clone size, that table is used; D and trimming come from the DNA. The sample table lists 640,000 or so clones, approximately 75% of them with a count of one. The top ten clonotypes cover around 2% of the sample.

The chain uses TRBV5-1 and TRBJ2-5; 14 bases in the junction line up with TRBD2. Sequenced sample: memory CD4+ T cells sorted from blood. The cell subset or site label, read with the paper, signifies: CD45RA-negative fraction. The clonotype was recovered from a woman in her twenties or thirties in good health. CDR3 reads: CASSRGTSGSQETQYF. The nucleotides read TGCGCCAGCAGCCGGGGGACTAGCGGGAGTCAAGAGACCCAGTACTTC.